This T cell receptor beta chain was identified in a study of patients and donors after allogeneic stem cell transplantation. CDR3 size: 12 residues. Looked up from germline, CDR1 is SGHRS and CDR2 is YFSETQ. V lost 2 bases to trimming and J lost 3 bases, with 6 bases between them. MiXCR, run by TCRdb on the RT-PCR reads, gives a single entry per CDR3 protein. The data show about 40,000 distinct CDR3 sequences, under 35% seen once. The V call is TRBV5-1, the J call TRBJ2-7; D is undetermined. The clonotype comes from a human donor who was either an allogeneic HSCT recipient or a stem cell or donor lymphocyte infusion donor (not recorded which). It is not recorded whose cells these are; they may come from a transplant donor. Sample: blood, either unsorted or a sorted T cell fraction (not recorded which). As DNA, the CDR3 is TGCGCCAGCAGCTTTACCGACTACGAGCAGTACTTC. Protein product: CASSFTDYEQYF.